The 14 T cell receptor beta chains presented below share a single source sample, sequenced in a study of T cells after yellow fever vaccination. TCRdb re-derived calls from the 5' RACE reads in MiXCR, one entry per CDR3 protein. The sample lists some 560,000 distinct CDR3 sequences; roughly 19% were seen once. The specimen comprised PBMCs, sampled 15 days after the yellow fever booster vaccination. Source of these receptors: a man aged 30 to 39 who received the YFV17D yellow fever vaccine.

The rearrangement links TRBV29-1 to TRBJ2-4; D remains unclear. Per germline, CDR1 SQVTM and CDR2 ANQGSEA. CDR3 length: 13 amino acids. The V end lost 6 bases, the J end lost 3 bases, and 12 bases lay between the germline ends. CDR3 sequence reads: CSVVLEFKNIQYF. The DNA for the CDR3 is TGCAGCGTGGTCCTCGAGTTCAAAAACATTCAGTACTTC.

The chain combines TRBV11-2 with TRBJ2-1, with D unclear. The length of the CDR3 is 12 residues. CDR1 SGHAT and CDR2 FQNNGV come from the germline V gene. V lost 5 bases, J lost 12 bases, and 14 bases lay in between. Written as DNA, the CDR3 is TGTGCCAGCAGCCCCGCTGACCCACGGCAGTTCTTC. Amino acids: CASSPADPRQFF.

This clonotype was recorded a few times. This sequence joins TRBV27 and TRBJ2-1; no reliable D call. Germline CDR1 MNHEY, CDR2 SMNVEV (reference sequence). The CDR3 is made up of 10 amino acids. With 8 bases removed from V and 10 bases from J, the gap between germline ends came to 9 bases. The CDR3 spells CASGWAEQFF. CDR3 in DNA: TGTGCCAGCGGGTGGGCGGAGCAGTTCTTC.

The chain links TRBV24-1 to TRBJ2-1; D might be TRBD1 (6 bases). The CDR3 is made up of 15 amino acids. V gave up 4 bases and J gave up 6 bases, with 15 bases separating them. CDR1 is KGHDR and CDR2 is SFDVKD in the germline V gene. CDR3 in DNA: TGTGCCACCAGTGACTCTACAGGGATTAGCAATGAGCAGTTCTTC. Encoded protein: CATSDSTGISNEQFF.

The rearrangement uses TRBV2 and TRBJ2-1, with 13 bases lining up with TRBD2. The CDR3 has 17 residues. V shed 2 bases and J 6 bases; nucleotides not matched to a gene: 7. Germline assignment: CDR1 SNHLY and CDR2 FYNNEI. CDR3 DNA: TGTGCCAGCAGTGAAATTGAGGGACTAGCGGGAATCAATGAGCAGTTCTTC. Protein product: CASSEIEGLAGINEQFF.

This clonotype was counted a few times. In DNA, the CDR3 is TGCAGTGCTAGACAGTACAATGAGCAGTTCTTC. Protein sequence: CSARQYNEQFF. This rearrangement joins TRBV20-1 to TRBJ2-1; D not resolved. Germline values: CDR1 DFQATT, CDR2 SNEGSKA (reference sequence). The V gene lost 2 bases and the J gene lost 4 bases, with 3 bases spanning the gap. This CDR3 region has 11 residues.

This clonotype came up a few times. The CDR3 DNA sequence: TGTGCCAGCAGGGGTGCCGGGACTAGCGGGAACGCGGGCTTCTACGAGCAGTACTTC. Amino acid sequence: CASRGAGTSGNAGFYEQYF. The V and J genes are TRBV28 and TRBJ2-7; TRBD2 matches 13 bases. Germline CDR1 MDHEN, CDR2 SYDVKM. Trimming took 6 bases from V and 3 from J; bases not matched to a gene: 17. CDR3 size: 19 residues.

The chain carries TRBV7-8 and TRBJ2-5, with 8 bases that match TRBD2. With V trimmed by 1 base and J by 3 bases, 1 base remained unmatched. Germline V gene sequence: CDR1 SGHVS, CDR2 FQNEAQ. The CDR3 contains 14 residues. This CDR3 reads CASSLELAEETQYF. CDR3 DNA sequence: TGTGCCAGCAGCTTAGAACTAGCGGAAGAGACCCAGTACTTC. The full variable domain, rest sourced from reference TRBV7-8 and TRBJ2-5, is GAGVSQSPRYKVAKRGQDVALRCDPISGHVSLFWYQQALGQGPEFLTYFQNEAQLDKSGLPSDRFFAERPEGSVSTLKIQRTQQEDSAVYLCASSLELAEETQYFGPGTRLLVL.

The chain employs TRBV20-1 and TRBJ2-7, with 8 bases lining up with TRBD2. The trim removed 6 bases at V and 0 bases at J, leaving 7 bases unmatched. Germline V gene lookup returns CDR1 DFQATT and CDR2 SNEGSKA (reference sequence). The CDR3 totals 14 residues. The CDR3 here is CSASSGKSSYEQYF. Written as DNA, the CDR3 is TGCAGTGCAAGTAGCGGGAAAAGCTCCTACGAGCAGTACTTC.

The CDR3 region is CASSQEGPTIEKLFF. The CDR3 region has the DNA TGCGCCAGCAGCCAGGAGGGACCTACGATTGAAAAACTGTTTTTT. The chain joins TRBV4-3 to TRBJ1-4, with D possibly TRBD1 on 5 matching bases. This CDR3 has 15 amino acids. V was pared by 3 bases and J by 7 bases, with 15 bases between. CDR1 is LGHNA and CDR2 is YSLEER in the germline V gene.

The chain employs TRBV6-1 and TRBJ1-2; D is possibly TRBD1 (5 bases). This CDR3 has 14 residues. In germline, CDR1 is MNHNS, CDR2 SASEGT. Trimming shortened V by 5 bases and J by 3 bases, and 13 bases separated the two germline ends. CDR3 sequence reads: CASSKPGQDYGYTF. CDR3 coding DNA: TGTGCCAGCAGTAAACCGGGGCAGGACTATGGCTACACCTTC.

The CDR3 is CATGGGLDNEQFF. Written as DNA, the CDR3 is TGTGCCACCGGGGGGGGATTGGACAATGAGCAGTTCTTC. The chain combines TRBV24-1 with TRBJ2-1; 7 positions agree with TRBD2. CDR1 is KGHDR, CDR2 SFDVKD, per germline. The CDR3 is made up of 13 amino acids. Trimming cost V 9 bases and J 5 bases; bases outside gene matches: 6.

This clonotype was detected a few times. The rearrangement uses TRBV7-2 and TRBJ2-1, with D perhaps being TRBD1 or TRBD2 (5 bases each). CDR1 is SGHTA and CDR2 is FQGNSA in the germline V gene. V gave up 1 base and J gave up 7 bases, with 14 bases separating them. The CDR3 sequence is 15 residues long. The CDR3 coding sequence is TGTGCCAGCAGCTTAGTTGGGGGTAGTGGAAATGAGCAGTTCTTC. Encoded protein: CASSLVGGSGNEQFF.

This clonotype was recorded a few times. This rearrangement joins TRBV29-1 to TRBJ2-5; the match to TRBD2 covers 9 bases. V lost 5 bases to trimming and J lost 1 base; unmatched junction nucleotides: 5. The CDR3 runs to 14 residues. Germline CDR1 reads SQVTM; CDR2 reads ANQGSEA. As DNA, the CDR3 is TGCAGCGTTAAGGCGGGAGGGACCCAAGAGACCCAGTACTTC. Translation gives CSVKAGGTQETQYF.